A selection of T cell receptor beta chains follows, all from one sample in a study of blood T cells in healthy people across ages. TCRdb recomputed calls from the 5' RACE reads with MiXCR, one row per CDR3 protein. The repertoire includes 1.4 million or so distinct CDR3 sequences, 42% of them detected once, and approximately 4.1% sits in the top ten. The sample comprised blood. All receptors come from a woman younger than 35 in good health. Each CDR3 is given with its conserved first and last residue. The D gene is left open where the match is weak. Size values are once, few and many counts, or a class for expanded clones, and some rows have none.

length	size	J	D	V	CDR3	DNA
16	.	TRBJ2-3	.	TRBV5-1	CASSLDRGAEVDTQYF	TGCGCCAGCAGCTTGGATCGGGGGGCCGAGGTAGATACGCAGTATTTT
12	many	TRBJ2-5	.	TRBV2	CASSMNGETQYF	TGTGCCAGCAGCATGAATGGGGAGACCCAGTACTTC
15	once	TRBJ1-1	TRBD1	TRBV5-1	CASRTGPSMNTEAFF	TGCGCCAGCAGGACAGGGCCATCCATGAACACTGAAGCTTTCTTT
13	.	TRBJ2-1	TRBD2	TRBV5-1	CASSFSGRDEQLF	TGCGCCAGCAGCTTTAGCGGGAGGGATGAGCAGTTATTC
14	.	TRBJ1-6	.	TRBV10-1	CASSVTGIYSPLHF	TGCGCCAGCAGCGTCACAGGGATCTATTCACCCCTCCACTTT
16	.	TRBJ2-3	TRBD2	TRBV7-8	CASSSRASGTSDTQYF	TGTGCCAGCAGCTCGCGGGCTAGCGGGACCTCAGATACGCAGTATTTT
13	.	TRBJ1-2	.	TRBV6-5	CATRRGADYGYTF	TGTGCCACCAGGCGGGGGGCTGACTATGGCTATACCTTC
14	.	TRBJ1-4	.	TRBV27	CASRRVATNEKLFF	TGTGCCAGCAGAAGGGTCGCAACTAATGAAAAACTGTTTTTT
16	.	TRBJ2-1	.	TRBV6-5	CASIPRGAGGNHKQFF	TGTGCCAGCATTCCCCGGGGGGCCGGTGGGAATCATAAGCAGTTCTTC
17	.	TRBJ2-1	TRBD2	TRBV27	CASSLSGLAGGLDEQFF	TGTGCCAGCAGTTTATCGGGACTAGCGGGGGGTCTCGATGAGCAGTTCTTC
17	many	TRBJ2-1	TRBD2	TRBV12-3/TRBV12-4	CASSSTSGRAPYNEQFF	TGTGCCAGCAGCTCTACTAGCGGGAGGGCCCCCTACAATGAGCAGTTCTTC
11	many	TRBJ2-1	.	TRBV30	CAWSLVNEQFF	TGTGCCTGGAGCCTAGTAAATGAGCAGTTCTTC
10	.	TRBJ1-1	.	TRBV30	CAWSRSEAFF	TGTGCCTGGAGTCGGTCTGAAGCTTTCTTT
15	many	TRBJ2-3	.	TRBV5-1	CASSVTALSTDTQYF	TGCGCCAGCAGCGTGACAGCGCTAAGCACAGATACGCAGTATTTT
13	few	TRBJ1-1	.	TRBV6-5	CASRNGVDTEAFF	TGTGCCAGCAGAAATGGAGTAGACACTGAAGCTTTCTTT
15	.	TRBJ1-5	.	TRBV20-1	CSAVPRIQSNQPQHF	TGCAGTGCTGTCCCCCGGATCCAGAGCAATCAGCCCCAGCATTTT
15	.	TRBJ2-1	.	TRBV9	CASSVAGLAKLGQFF	TGTGCCAGCAGCGTAGCTGGGCTAGCTAAACTGGGGCAGTTCTTC
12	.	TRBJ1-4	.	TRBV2	CASTAGREKLFF	TGTGCCAGCACGGCCGGAAGGGAAAAACTGTTTTTT
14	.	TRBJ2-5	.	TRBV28	CASSFLRNQETQYF	TGTGCCAGCAGTTTCTTGCGGAACCAAGAGACCCAGTACTTC
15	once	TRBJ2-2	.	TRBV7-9	CASSFARVNTGELFF	TGTGCCAGCAGCTTTGCGCGGGTGAACACCGGGGAGCTGTTTTTT
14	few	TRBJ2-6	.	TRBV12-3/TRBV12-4	CASSMFRGANVLTF	TGTGCCAGCAGTATGTTCCGAGGGGCCAACGTCCTGACTTTC
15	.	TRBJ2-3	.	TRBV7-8	CASSLSRLVRDTQYF	TGTGCCAGCAGCTTGTCGAGACTTGTTAGAGATACGCAGTATTTT
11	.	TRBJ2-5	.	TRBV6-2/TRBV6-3	CASGTAGTQYF	TGTGCCAGCGGGACAGCGGGGACCCAGTACTTC
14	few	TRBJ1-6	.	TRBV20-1	CSASLPGGRTPLHF	TGCAGTGCTAGTTTGCCCGGGGGCCGAACACCCCTCCACTTT
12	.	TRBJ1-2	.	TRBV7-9	CANSLGPLGYTF	TGTGCCAACAGCTTAGGACCCCTTGGCTACACCTTC
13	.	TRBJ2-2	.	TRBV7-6	CASSQWSSGELFF	TGTGCCAGCAGCCAATGGAGCTCCGGAGAGCTGTTTTTT
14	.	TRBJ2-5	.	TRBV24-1	CATSDHGSGETQYF	TGTGCCACCAGTGATCATGGTAGCGGAGAGACCCAGTACTTC
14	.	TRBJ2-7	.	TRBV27	CASSFRFYPLEQYF	TGTGCCAGCAGTTTCCGGTTCTACCCCCTCGAGCAGTACTTC
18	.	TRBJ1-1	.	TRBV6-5	CASSYSRGKGGLNTEAFF	TGTGCCAGCAGTTACTCCCGCGGGAAAGGTGGGTTGAACACTGAAGCTTTCTTT